The text below deals with one T cell receptor beta chain. In the original processing: Reference gene primer amplification gave nucleated cell count estimates. Measured with immunoSEQ multiplex PCR; TCRdb has only the in-frame clones, and not every one. V and J calls and clone size are as listed in that table; D and trimming were resolved from the DNA. The table lists tens of thousands of clones, 80% to 90% of them singletons. The record originates from a study of blood T cell repertoires in COVID-19. Overall study: Acute-phase and convalescent COVID-19 samples originated in the United States, Italy and Spain. Sources were T cells, B-cell-depleted T cells, or PBMCs; the material itself was cDNA or gDNA.

J was trimmed by 0 bases and V by 0 bases; bases with no gene match: 3. The V gene's germline CDR1 is MNHEY and CDR2 SVGAGI. The CDR3 covers 16 residues. The sequence was collected from a woman aged 80 or over with active or convalescent COVID-19. The sequencing sample was made of peripheral blood. The chain combines TRBV6-5 with TRBJ2-3, with 7 bases fitting TRBD1. CDR3 sequence: CASSYSPGGSTDTQYF. The CDR3 region has the DNA TGTGCCAGCAGTTACTCTCCAGGGGGAAGCACAGATACGCAGTATTTT.